Reported below is one TCR beta chain. This entry belongs to a study of cytomegalovirus exposure and HLA in healthy donors. PCR employed 60 Vbeta and 13 Jbeta primers. Produced via immunoSEQ multiplex PCR; TCRdb's table is partial and in-frame only. Found here are about 140,000 clones; the top ten clones hold 0.9% to 1%. With 0 bases removed from V and 4 bases from J, the gap between germline ends came to 10 bases. Germline CDR1 and CDR2: SGHRS and YFSETQ. The CDR3 length is 15 residues. Sequencing was carried out using PBMCs. This TCR came from a male donor in good health and CMV-seronegative. V gene TRBV5-1 combines with J gene TRBJ2-2; D is undetermined. The CDR3 nucleotides read TGCGCCAGCAGCTTGGCCTGGAGCGCCACCGGGGAGCTGTTTTTT. It specifies CASSLAWSATGELFF.